The 17 T cell receptor beta chains given below trace back to one sample, sequenced in a study of OX40 agonist ivuxolimab in advanced cancers. TCRdb's copy holds only in-frame clones and misses some; the assay was immunoSEQ multiplex PCR. The sample consists of fewer than 85,000 clones, roughly 90% of them appearing once. Sequencing used CD4+ or CD8+ T cells sorted from blood, obtained in a trial of the OX40 agonist ivuxolimab. Receptors originate from an adult with an advanced solid tumor such as melanoma, head and neck, liver or kidney cancer.

The V call is TRBV2, the J call TRBJ1-4; D is unclear. Germline V gene sequence: CDR1 SNHLY, CDR2 FYNNEI. The CDR3 length is 15 residues. V was shortened by 6 bases and J by 8 bases, with 19 bases between the two germline ends. CDR3 residues: CASSLPQEPGEKLFF. The CDR3, as DNA: TGTGCCAGCAGCCTCCCCCAAGAGCCGGGGGAAAAACTGTTTTTT.

CDR3 residues: CASSLLSYRLAGSYEQYF. The CDR3, as DNA: TGTGCCAGCAGCTTGTTATCGTATAGACTAGCGGGGTCCTACGAGCAGTACTTC. The chain carries TRBV5-4 and TRBJ2-7, with 11 bases fitting TRBD2. The CDR3 is 18 residues long. V trimming: 1 base; J trimming: 1 base; junction bases outside the gene matches: 10. Germline values: CDR1 SGHNT, CDR2 YYREEE (reference sequence).

The chain uses TRBV7-3 and TRBJ2-1; no clear D gene. Looked up from germline, CDR1 is SGHTA and CDR2 is FQGTGA. The CDR3 length is 12 residues. Trimming took 4 bases from V and 8 from J, leaving 9 bases between them. The DNA for the CDR3 is TGTGCCAGCAGCTCCCGATGGGATGAGCAGTTCTTC. Amino acid sequence: CASSSRWDEQFF.

This clone has a single count. V gene TRBV11-2 combines with J gene TRBJ2-7; D may be TRBD2 (7 bases). The ends were cut back, 1 base at V and 2 bases at J, with 15 bases in the middle. This CDR3 contains 16 residues. Germline CDR1 reads SGHAT; CDR2 reads FQNNGV. CDR3 sequence: CASSLGGLAVTYEQYF. The DNA of the CDR3 is TGTGCCAGCAGCTTAGGGGGGCTAGCGGTCACCTACGAGCAGTACTTC.

The chain couples TRBV7-6 to TRBJ2-7, with TRBD1 identical over 8 bases. The length of the CDR3 is 13 residues. Germline V gene sequence: CDR1 SGHVS, CDR2 FNYEAQ. J was trimmed by 3 bases and V by 5 bases; bases with no gene match: 3. The CDR3: CASSAGQDYEQYF. CDR3 coding DNA: TGTGCCAGCAGCGCGGGACAGGACTACGAGCAGTACTTC.

The rearrangement links TRBV7-8 to TRBJ1-6; 10 bases match TRBD1. The CDR3 runs 19 residues. Per the germline V gene, CDR1 is SGHVS and CDR2 is FQNEAQ. After removal of 1 base from V and 2 bases from J, the junction contained 8 bases not matched to a gene. DNA for the CDR3: TGTGCCAGCAGCTTAGGGGACAGGGGTTTGGACCCCTATAATTCACCCCTCCACTTT. Amino acid sequence: CASSLGDRGLDPYNSPLHF.

V gene TRBV7-8 combines with J gene TRBJ1-5; D is unresolved. The CDR3 runs to 16 residues. CDR1 is SGHVS, CDR2 FQNEAQ, per germline. The V end lost 4 bases, the J end lost 3 bases, and 16 bases lay between the germline ends. The CDR3 coding sequence is TGTGCCAGCAGCTCGTCAGAGGCTGCACTCAATCAGCCCCAGCATTTT. The encoded protein is CASSSSEAALNQPQHF.

The chain recombines TRBV4-2 with TRBJ2-5; 7 positions match TRBD2. The J segment lost 0 bases and the V segment lost 0 bases, leaving 7 bases of the junction unmatched. The CDR3 length is 17 residues. Germline lookup yields CDR1 LGHNA and CDR2 YNFKEQ. The CDR3 DNA reads TGTGCCAGCAGCCAAGACCGCCCCGGACTAGACCAAGAGACCCAGTACTTC. It codes for CASSQDRPGLDQETQYF.

This chain connects TRBV9 to TRBJ2-7; D is possibly TRBD2 (5 bases). CDR1 SGDLS and CDR2 YYNGEE come from the germline V gene. The CDR3 is 13 residues long. The V end lost 0 bases, the J end lost 3 bases, and 7 bases lay between the germline ends. The chain's CDR3 is CASSVDGGYEQYF. CDR3 bases: TGTGCCAGCAGCGTAGATGGAGGCTACGAGCAGTACTTC.

The CDR3 region has the DNA TGTGCCAGCAGTTACGCCCTAGAAGAGACCCAGTACTTC. It yields the protein CASSYALEETQYF. The chain couples TRBV6-5 to TRBJ2-5; no definite D call. V lost 2 bases and J lost 3, with 7 bases in between. The germline V gene has CDR1 MNHEY and CDR2 SVGAGI. This CDR3 comprises 13 residues.

The table lists this clone with a count of one. CDR3 sequence reads: CASSPAASGPYEQYF. In DNA, the CDR3 is TGTGCCAGCAGCCCAGCCGCTAGCGGCCCCTACGAGCAGTACTTC. The chain has TRBV13 and TRBJ2-7; 7 bases align to TRBD2. Germline loops: CDR1 PRHDT, CDR2 FYEKMQ (reference sequence). With V trimmed by 5 bases and J by 2 bases, 9 bases remained unmatched. The CDR3 contains 15 residues.

This chain connects TRBV5-6 to TRBJ2-7, with 10 bases that match TRBD2. J lost 0 bases, V lost 0 bases, and 3 bases had no gene match. Per the germline V gene, CDR1 is SGHDT and CDR2 is YYEEEE. The CDR3 has 16 residues. The CDR3 sequence: CASSLATSGSSYEQYF. The CDR3 DNA reads TGTGCCAGCAGCTTGGCGACTAGCGGGTCCTCCTACGAGCAGTACTTC.

The CDR3 reads CASSIEGRFVEAFF. The CDR3, as DNA: TGTGCCAGTAGTATAGAAGGACGATTCGTAGAAGCTTTCTTT. This rearrangement joins TRBV19 to TRBJ1-1; D is undetermined. CDR3 length: 14 residues. CDR1 is LNHDA, CDR2 SQIVND, per germline (reference sequence). V was shortened by 0 bases and J by 8 bases, with 13 bases between the two germline ends.

In DNA, the CDR3 is TGTGCCATCAGGGCCAGCGGGGGGGCCAACTACAATGAGCAGTTCTTC. Translation: CAIRASGGANYNEQFF. The chain has TRBV10-3 and TRBJ2-1, with 10 bases aligning to TRBD2. Trimming at V came to 6 bases and at J to 3 bases, leaving 8 bases not matched to a gene. The CDR3 contains 16 residues. Per the germline V gene, CDR1 is ENHRY and CDR2 is SYGVKD.

The V gene is TRBV19, the J gene TRBJ1-2, with D unresolved. CDR1 is LNHDA and CDR2 is SQIVND in the germline V gene (reference sequence). The CDR3 consists of 16 residues. Between the trimmed V and J ends, which lost 3 bases and 6 bases, there was a span of 20 bases. The CDR3 here is CASSIPGPSPPNGYTF. CDR3 nucleotides: TGTGCCAGTAGTATCCCTGGGCCCTCCCCTCCCAATGGCTACACCTTC.

The chain is built from TRBV9 and TRBJ2-3, with D uncertain. From germline, CDR1 is SGDLS and CDR2 YYNGEE. There are 13 residues in the CDR3. V lost 6 bases to trimming and J lost 4 bases, with 12 bases between them. The CDR3 DNA reads TGTGCCAGCACCGGCGATTGGGCAGATACGCAGTATTTT. Its protein product is CASTGDWADTQYF. The full variable domain, rest sourced from reference TRBV9 and TRBJ2-3, is DSGVTQTPKHLITATGQRVTLRCSPRSGDLSVYWYQQSLDQGLQFLIQYYNGEERAKGNILERFSAQQFPDLHSELNLSSLELGDSALYFCASTGDWADTQYFGPGTRLTVL.

This clone was seen only once. This chain connects TRBV9 to TRBJ1-2; 7 nucleotides match TRBD1. CDR3 length: 13 amino acids. Per germline, CDR1 SGDLS and CDR2 YYNGEE. V lost 4 bases to trimming and J lost 4 bases; unmatched junction nucleotides: 4. The CDR3 sequence: CASSPGQSYGYTF. DNA of the CDR3: TGTGCCAGCAGCCCGGGACAGTCCTATGGCTACACCTTC. Together with reference TRBV9 and TRBJ1-2, the CDR3 gives the full variable domain: DSGVTQTPKHLITATGQRVTLRCSPRSGDLSVYWYQQSLDQGLQFLIQYYNGEERAKGNILERFSAQQFPDLHSELNLSSLELGDSALYFCASSPGQSYGYTFGSGTRLTVV.